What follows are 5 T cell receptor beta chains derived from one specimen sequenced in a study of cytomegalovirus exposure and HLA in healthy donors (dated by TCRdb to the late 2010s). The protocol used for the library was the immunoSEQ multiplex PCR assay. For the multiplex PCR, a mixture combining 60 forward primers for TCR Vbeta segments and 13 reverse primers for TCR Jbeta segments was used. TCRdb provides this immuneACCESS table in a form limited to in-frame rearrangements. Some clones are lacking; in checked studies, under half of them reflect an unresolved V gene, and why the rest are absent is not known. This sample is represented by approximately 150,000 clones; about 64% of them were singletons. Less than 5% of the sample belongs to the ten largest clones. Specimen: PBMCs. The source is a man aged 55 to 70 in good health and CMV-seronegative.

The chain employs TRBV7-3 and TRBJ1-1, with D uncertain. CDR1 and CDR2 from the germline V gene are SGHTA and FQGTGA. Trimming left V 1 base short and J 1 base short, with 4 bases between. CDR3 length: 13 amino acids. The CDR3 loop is CASSLSRNTEAFF. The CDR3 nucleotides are TGTGCCAGCAGCTTAAGCAGGAACACTGAAGCTTTCTTT.

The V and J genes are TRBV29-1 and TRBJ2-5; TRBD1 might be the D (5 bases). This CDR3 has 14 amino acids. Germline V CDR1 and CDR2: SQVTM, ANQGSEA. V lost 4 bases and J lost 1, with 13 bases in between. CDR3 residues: CSVGAGPLQETQYF. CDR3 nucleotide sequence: TGCAGCGTTGGGGCAGGGCCCCTCCAAGAGACCCAGTACTTC.

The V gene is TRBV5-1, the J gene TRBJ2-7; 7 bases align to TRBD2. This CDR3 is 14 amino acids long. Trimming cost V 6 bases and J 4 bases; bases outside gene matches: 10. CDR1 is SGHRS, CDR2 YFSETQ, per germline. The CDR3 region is CASTRLAEGYEQYF. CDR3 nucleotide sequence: TGCGCCAGCACCCGACTAGCAGAGGGGTACGAGCAGTACTTC.

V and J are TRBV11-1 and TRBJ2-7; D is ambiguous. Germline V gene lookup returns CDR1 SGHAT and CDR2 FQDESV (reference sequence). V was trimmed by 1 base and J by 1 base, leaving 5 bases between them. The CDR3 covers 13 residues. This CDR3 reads CASSLGQSYEQYF. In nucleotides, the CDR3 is TGTGCCAGCAGCTTAGGGCAATCCTACGAGCAGTACTTC.

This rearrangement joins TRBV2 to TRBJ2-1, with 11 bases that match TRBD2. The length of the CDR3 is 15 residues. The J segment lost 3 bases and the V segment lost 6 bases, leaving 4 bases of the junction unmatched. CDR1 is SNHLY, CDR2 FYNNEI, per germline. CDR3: CASRLLAGVYNEQFF. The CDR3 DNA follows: TGTGCCAGCAGGCTACTAGCGGGAGTCTACAATGAGCAGTTCTTC. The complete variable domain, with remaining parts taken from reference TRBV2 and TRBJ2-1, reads EPEVTQTPSHQVTQMGQEVILRCVPISNHLYFYWYRQILGQKVEFLVSFYNNEISEKSEIFDDQFSVERPDGSNFTLKIRSTKLEDSAMYFCASRLLAGVYNEQFFGPGTRLTVL.